The clone carrying this T cell receptor (beta chain) came up a few times. As yet, its antigen is unknown. TCRdb reanalysed the 5' RACE reads using MiXCR and keeps one entry per CDR3 protein. The sample lists roughly 570,000 distinct CDR3 sequences, roughly 9.9% seen once, with 3% in the top ten. This record belongs to a study of identical twins. Study-level results: The models systematically underestimated how much out-of-frame TCR alpha was shared in monozygotic twins. Findings came from cross-sectional statistics, without long-term follow-up of donors.

The CDR3 has 16 residues. Trimming took off 2 bases at V and 0 bases at J, with 11 bases between the two ends. CDR1 and CDR2 (germline): MNHEY, SVGAGI. The sample was also reused in another study, on yellow fever vaccine responses in identical twins.

This clonotype originated in a woman younger than 35 in good health. The sequenced sample was PBMCs. This chain links TRBV6-5 with TRBJ2-4, with a possible D match to TRBD2 (5 bases). This chain's CDR3 is CASSYDAGLAKNIQYF. The CDR3 DNA is TGTGCCAGCAGTTACGATGCGGGTCTAGCCAAAAACATTCAGTACTTC.